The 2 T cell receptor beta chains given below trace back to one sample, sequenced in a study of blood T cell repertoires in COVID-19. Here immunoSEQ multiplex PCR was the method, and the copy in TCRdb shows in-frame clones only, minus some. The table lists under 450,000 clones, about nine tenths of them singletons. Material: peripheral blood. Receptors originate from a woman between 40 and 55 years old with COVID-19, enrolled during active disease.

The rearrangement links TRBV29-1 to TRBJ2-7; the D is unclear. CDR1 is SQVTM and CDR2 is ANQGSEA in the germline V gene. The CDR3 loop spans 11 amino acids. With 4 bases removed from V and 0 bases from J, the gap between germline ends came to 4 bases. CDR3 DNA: TGCAGCGTTGCGGTCTCCTACGAGCAGTACTTC. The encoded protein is CSVAVSYEQYF.

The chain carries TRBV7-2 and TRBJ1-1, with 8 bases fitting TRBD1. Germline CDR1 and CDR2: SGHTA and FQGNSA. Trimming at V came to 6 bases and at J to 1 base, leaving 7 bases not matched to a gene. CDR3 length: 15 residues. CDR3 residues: CASRVDRGENTEAFF. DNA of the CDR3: TGTGCCAGCAGGGTAGACAGGGGAGAGAACACTGAAGCTTTCTTT.